A selection of T cell receptor beta chains follows, all from one sample in a study of control samples from healthy donors and cancer patients. The method was immunoSEQ multiplex PCR; TCRdb's version includes in-frame clones alone and lacks a portion of them. Seen here are about 150,000 clones, approximately 86% observed once, and the top ten hold 1.5% to 2%. Sequenced sample: blood. The receptors were sampled from a man younger than 30 in good health. The conserved cysteine and the conserved F or W are not part of the CDR3 here.

TRBJ2-7 | TRBV19 | ASSSRGWHEQY
TRBJ2-7 | TRBV7-8 | ASSLGKTYEQY
TRBJ2-1 | TRBV28 | ASSPQRGRGDEQF
TRBJ1-4 | TRBV7-2 | ASTPGRSEKLF
TRBJ1-5 | TRBV4-3 | ASSQDRLQPQH
TRBJ1-1 | TRBV7-9 | ASSLGRGMNTEAF
TRBJ2-1 | TRBV11-1 | ASSSRAGPSYNEQF
TRBJ1-5 | TRBV19 | ASSIVIGSPNQPQH
TRBJ2-7 | TRBV6-1 | ASSELGSYEQY
TRBJ1-2 | TRBV4-2 | ASSQVVGEDYGYT
TRBJ2-4 | TRBV10-3 | AIGTGGEIAKNIQY
TRBJ2-3 | TRBV1 | TSSQEEAGGPLPNTDTQY
TRBJ2-7 | TRBV10-3 | AIREVAAGAYEQY
TRBJ2-1 | TRBV24-1 | AASSSGGAYNEQF
TRBJ1-2 | TRBV28 | ASRDRGRYGYT
TRBJ1-3 | TRBV10-3 | AISPEVSGNTIY
TRBJ2-3 | TRBV5-6 | ASDSGTGGSTDTQY
TRBJ1-2 | TRBV9 | ASSLRTGQSYGYT
TRBJ1-1 | TRBV14 | ASSLGFDTEAF
TRBJ2-1 | TRBV21-1 | ASSKVRDNEQF
TRBJ1-6 | TRBV7-9 | ASSAKQGAGSPLH
TRBJ1-5 | TRBV19 | ASSKEPGPNQPQH
TRBJ1-6 | TRBV6-2/TRBV6-3 | ASSYPSTGNSPLH
TRBJ2-2 | TRBV6-6 | ASSPSGELF
TRBJ1-2 | TRBV6-4 | ASNQVAGGGGYT
TRBJ2-5 | TRBV7-2 | ASSLSQGAGFGTQY
TRBJ2-4 | TRBV4-3 | ASSQVGAGTLGNIQY